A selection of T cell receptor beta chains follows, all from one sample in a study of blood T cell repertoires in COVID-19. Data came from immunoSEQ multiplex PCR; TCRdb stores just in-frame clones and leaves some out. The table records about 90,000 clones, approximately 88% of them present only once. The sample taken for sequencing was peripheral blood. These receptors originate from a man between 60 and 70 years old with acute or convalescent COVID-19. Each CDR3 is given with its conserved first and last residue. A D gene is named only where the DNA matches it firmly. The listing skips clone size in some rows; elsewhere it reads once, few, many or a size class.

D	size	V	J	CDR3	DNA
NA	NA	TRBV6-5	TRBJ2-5	CASTPGGVVGETQYF	TGTGCCAGCACCCCCGGCGGGGTGGTCGGAGAGACCCAGTACTTC
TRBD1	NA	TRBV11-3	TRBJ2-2	CASSPRDSPTGELFF	TGTGCCAGCAGCCCCCGGGACAGCCCGACCGGGGAGCTGTTTTTT
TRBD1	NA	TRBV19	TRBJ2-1	CASKRQGANEQFF	TGTGCCAGTAAGAGGCAGGGGGCTAATGAGCAGTTCTTC
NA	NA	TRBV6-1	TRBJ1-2	CASSEASGFHGYTF	TGTGCCAGCAGTGAAGCTTCAGGGTTCCATGGCTACACCTTC
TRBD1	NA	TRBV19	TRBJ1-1	CASSRDRFVTEAFF	TGTGCCAGTAGCCGGGACAGGTTTGTCACTGAAGCTTTCTTT
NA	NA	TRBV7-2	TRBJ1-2	CASTYSGLANYGYTF	TGTGCCAGCACCTACTCAGGGCTAGCTAACTATGGCTACACCTTC
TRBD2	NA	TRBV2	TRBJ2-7	CASRLAGAAGDEQYF	TGTGCCAGCCGACTAGCGGGAGCGGCCGGGGACGAGCAGTACTTC
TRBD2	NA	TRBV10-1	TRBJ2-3	CASSGTGTSGRDTQYF	TGCGCCAGCAGTGGAACCGGGACTAGCGGGAGAGATACGCAGTATTTT
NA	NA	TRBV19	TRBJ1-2	CASSISVAGYTF	TGTGCCAGTAGTATATCCGTGGCCGGCTACACCTTC
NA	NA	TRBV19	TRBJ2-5	CASSMGGRLGETQYF	TGTGCCAGTAGTATGGGGGGACGTTTGGGGGAGACCCAGTACTTC
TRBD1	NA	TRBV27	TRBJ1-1	CASRPTGGTEAFF	TGTGCCAGCAGGCCCACAGGGGGCACTGAAGCTTTCTTT
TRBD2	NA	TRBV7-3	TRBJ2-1	CASSLGLAGVGAYNEQFF	TGTGCCAGCAGCTTGGGACTAGCGGGGGTAGGGGCCTACAATGAGCAGTTCTTC
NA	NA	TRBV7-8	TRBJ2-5	CASSLVSSQETQYF	TGTGCCAGCAGCTTAGTTAGCAGCCAAGAGACCCAGTACTTC
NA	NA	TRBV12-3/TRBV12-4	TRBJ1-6	CASRGGVGSPLHF	TGTGCCAGCAGGGGAGGGGTTGGTTCACCCCTCCACTTT
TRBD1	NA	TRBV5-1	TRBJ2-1	CASSPGQEGHEQFF	TGCGCCAGCAGCCCGGGACAGGAAGGCCATGAGCAGTTCTTC
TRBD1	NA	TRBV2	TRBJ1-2	CASRSGTAYGYTF	TGTGCCAGCAGATCCGGGACAGCCTATGGCTACACCTTC
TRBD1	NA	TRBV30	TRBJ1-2	CAGSRGHGYTF	TGTGCCGGATCGAGGGGGCATGGCTACACCTTC
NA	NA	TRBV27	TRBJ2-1	CASTPSVSDEQFF	TGTGCCAGCACCCCCTCCGTTTCCGATGAGCAGTTCTTC
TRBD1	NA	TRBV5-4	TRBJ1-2	CASSRDRVDYGYTF	TGTGCCAGCAGCCGAGACAGGGTGGACTATGGCTACACCTTC
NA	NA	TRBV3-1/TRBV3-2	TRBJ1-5	CASSPDTGPQHF	TGTGCCAGCAGCCCAGACACGGGGCCCCAGCATTTT
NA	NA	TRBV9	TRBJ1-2	CASSYSGQYGYTF	TGTGCCAGCAGTTACTCGGGACAATATGGCTACACCTTC
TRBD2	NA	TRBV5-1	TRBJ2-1	CASSLQRDSYNEQFF	TGCGCCAGCAGCTTGCAGCGGGACTCCTACAATGAGCAGTTCTTC
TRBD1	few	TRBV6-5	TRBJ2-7	CASRTGGGYEQYF	TGTGCCAGCAGAACAGGGGGCGGATACGAGCAGTACTTC
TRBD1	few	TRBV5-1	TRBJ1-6	CASSNRDSLSNSPLHF	TGCGCCAGCAGTAACCGGGACAGCCTTTCGAATTCACCCCTCCACTTT
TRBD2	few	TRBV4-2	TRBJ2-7	CASSQDLLNRGGRYEQYF	TGTGCCAGCAGCCAAGACCTTTTGAACCGGGGGGGCAGGTACGAGCAGTACTTC
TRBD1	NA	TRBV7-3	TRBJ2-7	CASSETGGGSEQYF	TGTGCCAGCAGCGAAACAGGGGGCGGGAGCGAGCAGTACTTC
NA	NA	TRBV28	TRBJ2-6	CASLRGGRSSGANVLTF	TGTGCCAGCCTTAGGGGGGGCCGTTCCTCTGGGGCCAACGTCCTGACTTTC
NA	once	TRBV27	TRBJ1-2	CASSPVTGWNYGYTF	TGTGCCAGCAGTCCCGTTACAGGGTGGAACTATGGCTACACCTTC
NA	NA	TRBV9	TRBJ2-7	CASSPGGQTYEQYF	TGTGCCAGCAGCCCCGGGGGACAGACCTACGAGCAGTACTTC
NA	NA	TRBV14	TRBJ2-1	CASSQGVRFAYNEQFF	TGTGCCAGCAGCCAAGGCGTCAGGTTCGCCTACAATGAGCAGTTCTTC
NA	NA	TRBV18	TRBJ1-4	CASSSQRHNEKLFF	TGTGCCAGCTCAAGTCAGAGACACAATGAAAAACTGTTTTTT
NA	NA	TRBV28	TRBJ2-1	CASSLFSADVGGEQFF	TGTGCCAGCAGTTTGTTTTCAGCGGATGTAGGGGGTGAGCAGTTCTTC
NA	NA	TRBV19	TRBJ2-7	CASSGSTGFEQYF	TGTGCCAGTAGTGGGTCGACAGGCTTTGAGCAGTACTTC
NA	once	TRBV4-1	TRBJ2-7	CASSQDNSGTYEQYF	TGCGCCAGCAGCCAAGATAACAGCGGTACCTACGAGCAGTACTTC
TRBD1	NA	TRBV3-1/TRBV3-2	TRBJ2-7	CASKPRDRSYEQYF	TGTGCCAGCAAGCCTAGGGACAGGTCCTACGAGCAGTACTTC
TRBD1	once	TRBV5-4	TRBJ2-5	CASSGTVTGDQETQYF	TGTGCCAGCAGCGGGACTGTGACAGGGGATCAGGAGACCCAGTACTTC
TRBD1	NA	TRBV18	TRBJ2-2	CASSPLGGANTGELFF	TGTGCCAGCTCACCACTAGGGGGCGCGAACACCGGGGAGCTGTTTTTT
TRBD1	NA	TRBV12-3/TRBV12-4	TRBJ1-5	CASSKTGNQPQHF	TGTGCCAGCAGTAAGACAGGGAATCAGCCCCAGCATTTT
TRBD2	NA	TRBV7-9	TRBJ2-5	CASSRNPGLAVQETQYF	TGTGCCAGCAGCCGCAATCCGGGACTAGCGGTCCAAGAGACCCAGTACTTC
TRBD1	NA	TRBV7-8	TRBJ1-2	CASSLGNRGDYGYTF	TGTGCCAGCAGCTTAGGGAACAGGGGAGACTATGGCTACACCTTC